This T cell receptor beta chain was recovered during a study of cytomegalovirus exposure and HLA in healthy donors (dated by TCRdb to the late 2010s). Concerning the study at large: According to an earlier analysis of a few hundred of the donors, some 180 million T cells yielded roughly 110 million unique TCR beta sequences and about 300 Gb of sequence data. HLA typing covered class I and class II loci at four-digit resolution. Alongside the repertoire data, information on donor age, sex, ethnicity and CMV serostatus was compiled. The aim of the study was to test whether cataloging public T cell receptors could identify signatures of past pathogen exposure. Roughly 5 DR-DQ haplotypes were handled as single units for association and clustering, since linkage in the cohort was strong. Using immunosequencing, the study profiled T cell repertoires from approximately 700 subjects and related those repertoires to cytomegalovirus serostatus. A later genetic analysis used genome-wide SNP genotypes for about 65% of the 666 donors, treating that subset as a discovery cohort. The later analysis used no new phenotypic data to find candidate immune exposures, relying instead on TCR beta sequences and their occurrence across donors. Among some 400 genotyped donors of the cohort, an average of around 220,000 unique TCR beta nucleotide sequences was sequenced per donor, of which about 18% were non-productive. In addition to the first cohort of 666 subjects, a separate validation cohort of 130 or so different subjects was used. The genetic ancestry cluster associated with self-reported Caucasian donors included 80% to 90% of the roughly 410 genotyped donors. About 280 gigabases of sequencing data and roughly 81 million unique TCR sequences made up an early release that covered several hundred HLA-typed donors. An earlier analysis of approximately 500 of the donors applied high-throughput TCR beta sequencing to assess whether each TCR beta V gene segment acted as functional or pseudogenic. To predict cytomegalovirus infection status, the study combined high-throughput TCR immunosequencing, statistical association of individual TCRs with disease status, and machine learning. A later analysis re-analyzed previously published TCR beta repertoires from approximately 700 donors and added high-resolution HLA genotyping to study TCR occurrence patterns. Every repertoire in the discovery cohort had been generated on one and the same sequencing platform. Typing coverage differed by locus: A, B, C, DRB1 and DQB1 were typed in about 620-640 donors, DQA1 in 500 to 550, DPA1 in 600 to 610, and DPB1 in about 450. The investigation overall reported the following: In both the original and validation cohorts, the classifier was reported to diagnose cytomegalovirus status with high specificity and sensitivity. Because counts were too low, seventeen rarely observed V segments, including chromosome 9 orphons, were left out of the earlier analysis of some 600 of the donors. When HLA alleles, especially DR and DQ, strongly co-occurred, TCR associations were difficult to assign to individual alleles. In a later analysis, the rate of TCR association differed among HLA loci, with DRB1 alleles having the most associated TCRs and HLA-C alleles having the fewest. Presence/absence analyses assumed roughly uniform sequencing depth across donors, an assumption that may not hold. The only immune exposure information available for the cohort was CMV serostatus. In an earlier analysis of fewer than 700 of the donors, most TCR beta V segments appeared in productive rearrangements about 87% or about 30% of the time, broadly matching IMGT annotations. HLA typing was unavailable for some donors at each locus, so association tests used only the typed subset. Several of the top co-occurrence clusters appeared to be linked to parvovirus B19, influenza, CMV and Epstein-Barr virus, according to a later analysis. This cohort had only TCR beta chains sequenced, and the lack of alpha or paired-chain data limited which features could be detected. A further reported finding was that TCR beta sequences accurately predicted the HLA-A and HLA-B alleles for most subjects in the first cohort. According to a later analysis, most CMV-associated TCR beta chains appeared to be HLA-restricted, and the HLA associations seemed to be driven largely by CMV exposure. The sequencing pipeline was judged likely to have produced a cluster of highly shared sequence variants as a technical artifact. A few of the identified cytomegalovirus-associated TCR beta chains were confirmed in vitro to be specific for cytomegalovirus antigens. In a later analysis, some 17,000 TCR beta sequences were associated with specific HLA alleles at a false discovery rate of 0.05. According to the authors, the approach could potentially be generalized to other disease states and immunological phenotypes. Because the 87-base-pair reads could not distinguish some IMGT-functional V segments, including TRBV6-2 and TRBV6-3, those segments were excluded. In a later analysis, HLA-associated TCR beta chains were found to be more clonally expanded and to have lower generation probabilities than equally common non-associated chains. According to a later genetic analysis, donors in an Asian-associated ancestry cluster had fewer N-insertions in productive TCRs than the approximately 670-donor mean. The study gave a list of over 150 TCR beta chains associated with cytomegalovirus. While some public TCRs were present in many individuals, most TCR sequences turned up only very rarely across donors. Correlated functional status among segregating V segments might be attributable to linkage disequilibrium, but an unknown experimental factor could not be ruled out. An association between a missense DCLRE1C variant and V-gene and J-gene trimming of TCR beta chains was found in a later genetic analysis and replicated in an independent cohort.

The method behind the library was the immunoSEQ multiplex PCR assay. For the multiplex PCR, a mixture combining 60 forward primers for TCR Vbeta segments and 13 reverse primers for TCR Jbeta segments was used. A multiplex PCR assay on genomic DNA amplified the CDR3 region of rearranged TCR beta genes. On the Illumina HiSeq System, the amplified TCR beta libraries were sequenced as 87-base-pair reads. Under the source paper's analysis protocol: In a later analysis, roughly 80 million unique TCR beta chains were counted across the roughly 700 repertoires, and approximately 11 million of these chains were shared by at least two donors. Raw reads were error-corrected and collapsed into unique sequences with a nearest-neighbor algorithm that merged closely related sequences to remove PCR and sequencing errors. V, D and J gene segments were assigned by aligning CDR3 sequences to IMGT reference sequences. For a sequence to be retained, a match of at least six nucleotides to both a V gene segment and a J gene segment was required. Rearrangements were classified as productive when the CDR3 lacked stop codons and remained in frame with V and J, and all other rearrangements were classified as non-productive. Following IMGT convention, CDR3 was defined as the stretch from the second conserved V-encoded cysteine to the conserved J-encoded phenylalanine. The earlier analysis of fewer than 750 of the donors excluded sequences that lacked an unambiguous match to a single V gene segment. An earlier analysis of 587 of the donors called V segments functional above 56.7% productive rearrangements and segregating when the between-donor standard deviation exceeded 5%. A statistical classification framework was built for diagnosing cytomegalovirus status from the catalog of TCR beta chain sequences. V and J gene assignment, in a later analysis, came from comparing TCR nucleotide sequences with IMGT/GENE-DB human TR gene sequences. The TCRdist pipeline was used in a later analysis to assign CDR3 sequences and most-parsimonious VDJ recombination scenarios. In a later analysis, each TCR beta chain was defined by its CDR3 amino acid sequence together with its V-gene family, and reads without a unique V-gene family were excluded. As a way to deal with suspected cross-contamination and a sequencing artifact, a later analysis dropped under 600 nucleotide sequences that were highly shared and had low generation probability. In a later analysis, a clonal expansion index was calculated for each public chain from normalized within-repertoire ranks of inferred template counts. In a later analysis, generation probabilities were computed with a VDJ recombination model fitted to out-of-frame rearrangements, and the resulting probabilities were checked against IGoR. In a later analysis, TCR-TCR, TCR-HLA and TCR-CMV co-occurrence was scored with hypergeometric tests, and a repertoire-size bias correction was applied to TCR pairs. To estimate false discovery rates, a later analysis permuted the HLA or CMV assignments 20 times. In a later analysis, co-occurring TCRs were grouped with DBSCAN, and TCRdist sequence similarity was added when clustering was performed within HLA-allele-positive subsets. For co-occurrence clustering, repertoires with fewer than 30,000 or more than 120,000 public chains were excluded, along with five repertoires with anomalous nucleotide sharing. The immuneACCESS repertoire file appears here via TCRdb, limited to in-frame rearrangements. These files lack a portion of the clones; in checked studies, under half of the deficit traces to unresolved V genes, and the cause of the others is not known. V, J and clone size are taken as reported in that table, and D and trimming were inferred from the DNA itself. The data table for this sample lists roughly 78,000 clones. The ten top clones hold less than 6% of the sample.

The cohort was made up of under 800 healthy bone marrow donors. At the time of sampling, every cohort member was nominally healthy, though immune exposures that went unrecorded were likely present. The donor tested CMV seronegative, placing the donor among the roughly 350 seronegative members of the cohort. Every donor gave a peripheral blood sample, and the peripheral blood mononuclear cells from that sample were used for TCR beta sequencing. The Qiagen DNeasy Blood Extraction Kit was used to extract genomic DNA from the blood cell samples. Points on this clone: Its specific antigen is unknown.

Sequences SGHAT (CDR1) and FQNNGV (CDR2) are obtained from the germline V gene. The trim is 2 bases for V and 0 bases for J, with a gap of 4 bases between the germline ends. The CDR3 covers 13 residues, taking in both the cysteine and the phenylalanine. CDR3 DNA is the only sequence kept; it has 39 bases, read in frame from the first base. The origin of this receptor is a man aged 40-55 years in good health and CMV-seronegative. What was sequenced was PBMCs. The V gene is TRBV11-2 and the J gene is TRBJ1-1; the D gene cannot be resolved reliably. The nucleotide sequence is given as TGTGCCAGCAGCTTAATTATGAACACTGAAGCTTTCTTT. Translated, this gives CASSLIMNTEAFF.